Listed here is a single TCR beta chain. V gave up 10 bases and J gave up 5 bases, with 15 bases separating them. There are 13 residues in the CDR3. Per germline, CDR1 WNHNN and CDR2 SYGVQD (reference sequence). In the study's own analysis: Researchers report that nucleated cell counts were estimated from reference gene primer amplification. Here immunoSEQ multiplex PCR was the method, and the copy in TCRdb shows in-frame clones only, minus some. Clone size and V and J calls were adopted from that table, with D and trimming inferred from the DNA. The sample lists about 140,000 clones, roughly 87% seen once, with approximately 2% in the top ten. The data were taken from a study of blood T cell repertoires in COVID-19. Overall study context: The samples span acute and convalescent COVID-19 from the United States, Italy and Spain. From T cells, B-cell-depleted T cells, or PBMCs came the material, which was cDNA or gDNA.

This receptor was taken from an older man with acute or convalescent COVID-19. J is TRBJ2-1 and V is TRBV10-1; TRBD2 might be the D (5 bases). Sequencing used peripheral blood. The CDR3 DNA follows: TGCGCCACTCCACTAGTTTGCCACAATGAGCAGTTCTTC. This gives the protein CATPLVCHNEQFF.